This entry describes one T cell receptor beta chain. Its antigen is not known. TCRdb re-called the 5' RACE reads with MiXCR, one entry per CDR3 protein. The table shows hundreds of thousands of distinct CDR3 sequences, with about 18% occurring only once. This sample is drawn from a study of T-cell memory formation after mild COVID-19. The overall study: Largely, TCR clusters stayed within a single donor.

CDR1 is DFQATT and CDR2 is SNEGSKA in the germline V gene (reference sequence). V was pared by 0 bases and J by 0 bases, with 3 bases of the junction left unmatched. The CDR3 is 15 amino acids. General study findings and limits: The main location of contracting CD4+ clones was CM and EM, and that of contracting CD8+ clones was EMRA. Cross-reactive memory appears to have joined, as suggested by some responding clones showing up in pre-infection memory.

Sequencing was performed on PBMCs or a T cell subset sorted from them (not recorded which). The chain carries TRBV20-1 and TRBJ1-2, with 8 bases matching TRBD1. This TCR was sampled from an adult woman who had mild COVID-19 (a few samples of this study predate the infection). Cell type and time point are not known. This chain's CDR3 is CSARDRTGTNYGYTF. CDR3 sequence (DNA): TGCAGTGCTAGAGATCGGACAGGGACTAACTATGGCTACACCTTC.